The clone carrying this TCR beta chain turned up a few times. Its antigen is unknown. The data belong to a study of early T cells in non-severe SARS-CoV-2 infection. Study-wide context: Alpha and beta chains were unpaired, from unsorted whole-blood bulk RNA. The study's findings and limits: Matching results from VDJdb favored anti-spike CD8 responses, leaving private and CD4 specificities undetected.

Attached unique molecular identifiers marked individual cDNA molecules. TCRdb reanalysed the 5' RACE reads using MiXCR and keeps one entry per CDR3 protein. Among about 99,000 distinct CDR3 sequences listed, 15% to 20% were seen once. With V trimmed by 6 bases and J by 4 bases, 5 bases remained unmatched. This CDR3 spans 15 amino acids. The germline V gene has CDR1 MNHNY and CDR2 SVGAGI (reference sequence). The TCR originated in an adult who was a healthcare worker with PCR-confirmed SARS-CoV-2 infection or an uninfected control (not recorded which). The V gene is TRBV6-6, the J gene TRBJ2-3, with 12 bases that match TRBD2. Material: whole blood. CDR3 sequence reads: CASSPTSGRPDTQYF. As DNA, the CDR3 is TGTGCCAGCAGCCCAACTAGCGGGAGGCCAGATACGCAGTATTTT.